Listed here are 30 T cell receptor beta chains from one sample, sequenced in a study of beta chain features in type 1 diabetes. Since all of the isolated RNA was reverse transcribed, expressed TCRB transcripts were what got sequenced. Only in-frame clones appear in the TCRdb table, and some are missing; sequencing was by immunoSEQ multiplex PCR. Of about 370,000 clones listed, over 8.5% were seen once; the top ten hold 0.6%. General study findings and limits: Moderately but significantly shorter TCRB CDR3s were found in Type 1 diabetes patients in all four CD4+ subsets.

These receptors have no identified antigens. Sample: central memory CD4+ T cells from blood. All receptors derive from a man aged 25 to 40 with type 1 diabetes.

This clone has a handful of counts. The chain is built from TRBV11-1 and TRBJ2-7; no definite D call. Deletions cut 5 bases from V and 1 base from J, with 12 bases between. This CDR3 is 14 amino acids long. Germline V gene lookup returns CDR1 SGHAT and CDR2 FQDESV (reference sequence). CDR3 bases: TGTGCCAGCAGCCGTGGGTCAGATTCCTACGAGCAGTACTTC. It specifies CASSRGSDSYEQYF.

This clone appeared a few times. The genes are TRBV18 and TRBJ2-5; D is unresolved. Deletions cut 6 bases from V and 1 base from J, with 9 bases between. Germline V lookup: CDR1 KGHSH, CDR2 LQKENI. This CDR3 spans 13 amino acids. Written as DNA, the CDR3 is TGTGCCAGCTCCCAAACGACCCAAGAGACCCAGTACTTC. Its protein is CASSQTTQETQYF.

This rearrangement joins TRBV6-5 to TRBJ1-2, with 7 bases aligning to TRBD1. The ends lost 0 bases at V and 7 bases at J; junction bases unmatched: 5. CDR1 and CDR2 (germline): MNHEY, SVGAGI. This CDR3 is 14 amino acids long. The CDR3 sequence is CASSYSNRDSGYTF. CDR3 in DNA: TGTGCCAGCAGTTACTCGAACCGGGACAGTGGCTACACCTTC.

There are a few counts of this clone. The CDR3 DNA sequence: TGTGCCAGCAGCGTAGGAAATTCACCCCTCCACTTT. Protein sequence: CASSVGNSPLHF. The chain recombines TRBV28 with TRBJ1-6; no reliable D call. Per the germline V gene, CDR1 is MDHEN and CDR2 is SYDVKM. The CDR3 is 12 amino acids. The germline V and J ends were trimmed by 6 bases and 7 bases, with 7 bases remaining between them.

This clone was seen only a few times. This chain links TRBV5-1 with TRBJ1-2; D might be TRBD1 (5 bases). V was trimmed by 0 bases and J by 9 bases, leaving 9 bases between them. The CDR3 is 12 amino acids. Germline V CDR1 and CDR2: SGHRS, YFSETQ. CDR3 sequence reads: CASSLEAGSYTF. The DNA for the CDR3 is TGCGCCAGCAGCTTGGAGGCAGGGAGCTACACCTTC. Complete variable domain (other parts from reference TRBV5-1 and TRBJ1-2): KAGVTQTPRYLIKTRGQQVTLSCSPISGHRSVSWYQQTPGQGLQFLFEYFSETQRNKGNFPGRFSGRQFSNSRSEMNVSTLELGDSALYLCASSLEAGSYTFGSGTRLTVV.

The genes are TRBV6-6 and TRBJ1-2; possibly TRBD1 for D (5 bases). This CDR3 is 12 amino acids long. Trimming cost V 2 bases and J 11 bases, with 12 bases left between them. Germline CDR1 and CDR2: MNHNY and SVGAGI (reference sequence). The CDR3 DNA sequence: TGTGCCAGCAGTTACCGGACGGGGGGGTACACCTTC. This gives the protein CASSYRTGGYTF.

This chain connects TRBV5-4 to TRBJ1-5; D uncertain. CDR1 is SGHNT and CDR2 is YYREEE in the germline V gene (reference sequence). Trimming removed 3 bases at V and 0 bases at J, with 10 bases between. The CDR3 is 15 amino acids. The CDR3 region has the DNA TGTGCCAGCAGCTGGCCTTTAGGTAGCAATCAGCCCCAGCATTTT. Translation gives CASSWPLGSNQPQHF.

J is TRBJ2-5 and V is TRBV28, with TRBD1 identical over 8 bases. The V gene end was trimmed by 1 base and the J gene end by 2 bases; junction bases not matched to a gene: 9. This CDR3 is 17 amino acids long. Germline loops: CDR1 MDHEN, CDR2 SYDVKM. CDR3 in amino acids: CASSLLDRGPSQETQYF. The CDR3 DNA sequence: TGTGCCAGCAGTTTATTAGACAGGGGCCCGTCACAAGAGACCCAGTACTTC.

V usage is TRBV5-1 and J usage is TRBJ1-4; D call uncertain. Trimming stripped 2 bases from V and 6 bases from J, with 11 bases between. CDR1 and CDR2 from the germline V gene are SGHRS and YFSETQ. This CDR3 region has 14 residues. The CDR3 loop is CASSFAGKDEKLFF. The DNA for the CDR3 is TGCGCCAGCAGCTTCGCTGGGAAGGATGAAAAACTGTTTTTT.

Ten or more counts support this clone. Within the sample, other DNA sequences also encode this same CDR3. The chain carries TRBV9 and TRBJ1-5; D remains unclear. Germline V CDR1 and CDR2: SGDLS, YYNGEE. Trimming pared 0 bases from V and 6 bases from J, leaving 7 bases between. CDR3 length equals 13 residues. As DNA, the CDR3 is TGTGCCAGCAGCGTAGGCGGGAGTCAGCCCCAGCATTTT. Its protein product is CASSVGGSQPQHF. The full variable domain, with the rest looked up from reference TRBV9 and TRBJ1-5, is DSGVTQTPKHLITATGQRVTLRCSPRSGDLSVYWYQQSLDQGLQFLIQYYNGEERAKGNILERFSAQQFPDLHSELNLSSLELGDSALYFCASSVGGSQPQHFGDGTRLSIL.

This clone was seen a handful of times. The rearrangement uses TRBV11-2 and TRBJ2-3; 8 bases fit TRBD1. The CDR3 totals 17 residues. With V trimmed by 5 bases and J by 4 bases, 14 bases remained unmatched. CDR1 is SGHAT and CDR2 is FQNNGV in the germline V gene. CDR3 residues: CASSARATGDAADTQYF. CDR3 in DNA: TGTGCCAGCAGCGCCCGCGCGACAGGGGACGCCGCAGATACGCAGTATTTT. Variable domain in full (rest from reference TRBV11-2 and TRBJ2-3): EAGVAQSPRYKIIEKRQSVAFWCNPISGHATLYWYQQILGQGPKLLIQFQNNGVVDDSQLPKDRFSAERLKGVDSTLKIQPAKLEDSAVYLCASSARATGDAADTQYFGPGTRLTVL.

This clone has just a few counts. This chain joins TRBV7-3 and TRBJ2-5; a weak D match, TRBD2 (5 bases). The V and J ends lost 5 bases and 2 bases respectively, with 9 bases between them. Germline CDR1 SGHTA, CDR2 FQGTGA. The CDR3 loop spans 13 amino acids. CDR3 DNA sequence: TGTGCCAGCAGCCCCCAGCGGCAAGAGACCCAGTACTTC. Translated, it gives CASSPQRQETQYF.

This clone has more than one count but fewer than ten. This chain links TRBV4-1 with TRBJ1-2, with 7 nucleotides matching TRBD1. From germline, CDR1 is MGHRA and CDR2 YSYEKL. V gave up 2 bases and J gave up 6 bases; unmatched junction bases: 6. The CDR3 is 14 residues long. The CDR3 sequence is CASSQRQGSDGYTF. CDR3 DNA sequence: TGCGCCAGCAGCCAAAGACAGGGCAGCGATGGCTACACCTTC.

This clone was observed many times. This chain links TRBV28 with TRBJ1-4; D call uncertain. Trimming cost V 5 bases and J 5 bases, with 15 bases left between them. The germline gives CDR1 MDHEN, CDR2 SYDVKM. The CDR3 contains 15 residues. The CDR3 loop is CASSPTFGKNEKLFF. In nucleotides, the CDR3 is TGTGCCAGCAGTCCGACATTCGGGAAAAATGAAAAACTGTTTTTT.

This clone has more than one count but fewer than ten. The chain employs TRBV6-1 and TRBJ2-5; D may be TRBD1 (5 bases). V lost 1 base and J 5 bases, leaving 8 bases between the germline ends. Germline CDR1 MNHNS, CDR2 SASEGT. The CDR3 has 13 residues. CDR3: CASSEVRVETQYF. CDR3 DNA sequence: TGTGCCAGCAGTGAAGTCAGGGTGGAGACCCAGTACTTC.

The chain recombines TRBV7-9 with TRBJ2-1; 9 nucleotides align to TRBD2. Trimming took 1 base from V and 0 from J; bases not matched to a gene: 7. Germline CDR1 reads SEHNR; CDR2 reads FQNEAQ (reference sequence). This CDR3 comprises 18 residues. CDR3 nucleotides: TGTGCCAGCAGCTTAGGTTTAGATAGCGGGAGCTCCTACAATGAGCAGTTCTTC. Protein sequence: CASSLGLDSGSSYNEQFF.

The chain combines TRBV2 with TRBJ1-5; D gene unclear. The CDR3 runs 11 residues. CDR1 SNHLY and CDR2 FYNNEI come from the germline V gene. Trimming removed 5 bases from V and 3 bases from J, with 2 bases in between. The CDR3 DNA follows: TGTGCCAGCAGTCTCAATCAGCCCCAGCATTTT. Amino acid sequence: CASSLNQPQHF.

For this clone: Other DNA sequences in the same sample also yield this CDR3. The chain employs TRBV5-1 and TRBJ2-7; 10 nucleotides agree with TRBD1. The ends lost 4 bases at V and 2 bases at J; junction bases unmatched: 3. The CDR3 is 14 amino acids. Looked up from germline, CDR1 is SGHRS and CDR2 is YFSETQ. CDR3 bases: TGCGCCAGCAGCGGGGGACAGGGGACCTACGAGCAGTACTTC. It is translated as CASSGGQGTYEQYF. The full variable domain, rest sourced from reference TRBV5-1 and TRBJ2-7, is KAGVTQTPRYLIKTRGQQVTLSCSPISGHRSVSWYQQTPGQGLQFLFEYFSETQRNKGNFPGRFSGRQFSNSRSEMNVSTLELGDSALYLCASSGGQGTYEQYFGPGTRLTVT.

The chain joins TRBV6-5 to TRBJ1-1, with TRBD1 as a possible D gene (6 bases). The CDR3 sequence is 13 residues long. Germline-derived CDR1 and CDR2 are MNHEY and SVGAGI. The V and J ends lost 7 bases and 1 base respectively, with 10 bases between them. CDR3 nucleotide sequence: TGTGCCAGCATTGGACAGTGGAACACTGAAGCTTTCTTT. Encoded protein: CASIGQWNTEAFF.

The rearrangement links TRBV5-1 to TRBJ2-5; perhaps TRBD2 as D (5 bases). The CDR3 runs to 14 residues. The germline V and J ends were trimmed by 2 bases and 3 bases, with 11 bases remaining between them. Germline V gives CDR1 SGHRS, CDR2 YFSETQ. The CDR3 here is CASSFGNFEETQYF. The DNA for the CDR3 is TGCGCCAGCAGCTTCGGGAATTTCGAAGAGACCCAGTACTTC.

The chain has TRBV6-1 and TRBJ2-5; D tentatively fits TRBD1 or TRBD2 (5 bases each). V dropped 10 bases and J dropped 5 bases, with 17 bases sitting between them. The germline CDR1 and CDR2 sequences are MNHNS and SASEGT. There are 13 residues in the CDR3. The CDR3 region is CATLLRGGETQYF. The CDR3 DNA reads TGTGCCACCCTCCTGAGGGGCGGGGAGACCCAGTACTTC.

This clone was seen a handful of times. The V call is TRBV7-3, the J call TRBJ2-2; no firm D call. The length of the CDR3 is 14 residues. Germline V gene sequence: CDR1 SGHTA, CDR2 FQGTGA. V was trimmed by 2 bases and J by 6 bases, leaving 10 bases between them. The CDR3 region has the DNA TGTGCCAGCAGCTTAGAAGGGATGGCCGGGGAGCTGTTTTTT. Translated, it gives CASSLEGMAGELFF.

This clone was observed a few times. The chain has TRBV18 and TRBJ2-7; TRBD1 matches 9 bases. The CDR3 has 15 amino acids. The V and J ends lost 2 bases and 3 bases, in that order; junction bases with no gene match: 5. Germline V gives CDR1 KGHSH, CDR2 LQKENI. The DNA of the CDR3 is TGTGCCAGCTCACCAGGGACAGGGAATTTCTACGAGCAGTACTTC. Translating it yields CASSPGTGNFYEQYF.

The sample holds a few counts of this clone. The J gene is TRBJ1-1, the V gene TRBV5-1; tentatively, D is TRBD1 (6 bases). Germline V CDR1 and CDR2: SGHRS, YFSETQ. The V end lost 0 bases, the J end lost 4 bases, and 10 bases lay between the germline ends. CDR3 size: 14 residues. Written as DNA, the CDR3 is TGCGCCAGCAGCTTGGAGGGGGAGAGCACTGAAGCTTTCTTT. Amino acids: CASSLEGESTEAFF.

V usage is TRBV5-1 and J usage is TRBJ2-3; TRBD1 agrees at 8 bases. Germline CDR1 SGHRS, CDR2 YFSETQ. Trimming at V came to 4 bases and at J to 1 base, leaving 2 bases not matched to a gene. This CDR3 comprises 14 residues. The CDR3 region is CASSVQGGTDTQYF. The CDR3 DNA follows: TGCGCCAGCAGCGTACAGGGGGGCACAGATACGCAGTATTTT.

This chain uses TRBV19 with TRBJ2-3, with D perhaps TRBD1 (6 bases). Deletions cut 5 bases from V and 0 bases from J, with 15 bases between. The germline V gene has CDR1 LNHDA and CDR2 SQIVND (reference sequence). The CDR3 is made up of 16 amino acids. In nucleotides, the CDR3 is TGTGCCAGTAGTCCAGGGGCTAGCTCTAGCACAGATACGCAGTATTTT. Its translation: CASSPGASSSTDTQYF.

The sample holds a few counts of this clone. The genes are TRBV4-3 and TRBJ2-5; D gene uncertain. The V end lost 0 bases, the J end lost 3 bases, and 11 bases lay between the germline ends. Germline V gene data show CDR1 as LGHNA and CDR2 as YSLEER. This CDR3 contains 15 residues. CDR3 sequence: CASSQDPAEKETQYF. The CDR3 DNA follows: TGCGCCAGCAGCCAAGATCCGGCAGAAAAAGAGACCCAGTACTTC.

The chain has TRBV5-6 and TRBJ2-2; D unclear. V lost 7 bases to trimming and J lost 1 base, with 8 bases between them. Germline assignment: CDR1 SGHDT and CDR2 YYEEEE. The CDR3 spans 13 residues. CDR3 DNA: TGTGCCAGCGGCGTTTGGAACACCGGGGAGCTGTTTTTT. Its translation: CASGVWNTGELFF.

This clone was seen a few times. The rearrangement links TRBV19 to TRBJ2-5, with D perhaps matching TRBD2 (6 bases). The length of the CDR3 is 14 residues. Germline CDR1 reads LNHDA; CDR2 reads SQIVND (reference sequence). V lost 8 bases to trimming and J lost 2 bases, with 15 bases between them. In nucleotides, the CDR3 is TGTGCCAGTGGGGGAGGACCTGGACAAGAGACCCAGTACTTC. It encodes CASGGGPGQETQYF.

This clone was counted a few times. The chain is built from TRBV4-2 and TRBJ1-5; 7 positions match TRBD1. CDR3 length: 15 residues. Germline values: CDR1 LGHNA, CDR2 YNFKEQ. With V trimmed by 4 bases and J by 6 bases, 9 bases remained unmatched. CDR3 sequence (DNA): TGTGCCAGCAGCCCCGACAGGGAGCAAGGTCAGCCCCAGCATTTT. The encoded protein is CASSPDREQGQPQHF.